This TCR beta chain was recovered during a study of cytomegalovirus exposure and HLA in healthy donors. Overall study context: According to later analysis, the same platform produced the 120 or so validation and 666 first-cohort repertoires.

The study, taken as a whole, reports: Reports described diagnosis of cytomegalovirus status by the classifier as highly specific and sensitive. Listed as cytomegalovirus-associated were roughly 180 TCR beta chains.

CDR1 and CDR2 (germline): SEHNR, FQNEAQ (reference sequence). This CDR3 is built from 13 residues. V gave up 1 base and J gave up 3 bases, with 5 bases separating them. To note about this clone: The antigen is unknown. The sample carries other DNA sequences with the same CDR3.

Assay used: immunoSEQ multiplex PCR; TCRdb lists only in-frame clones, some missing. The sample carries 120,000 to 150,000 clones, 70% to 90% recorded once. The donors were in the approximately 130-subject validation cohort; that cohort was separate from the approximately 670-subject first cohort. The chain is built from TRBV7-9 and TRBJ2-3, with D unresolved. The receptor's source is a man aged 18 to 30 in good health and CMV-seronegative. The sequenced material came from PBMCs. CDR3 nucleotide sequence: TGTGCCAGCAGCTTAGTCATGACAGATACGCAGTATTTT. This translates into CASSLVMTDTQYF. The complete variable domain, with remaining parts taken from reference TRBV7-9 and TRBJ2-3, reads DTGVSQNPRHKITKRGQNVTFRCDPISEHNRLYWYRQTLGQGPEFLTYFQNEAQLEKSRLLSDRFSAERPKGSFSTLEIQRTEQGDSAMYLCASSLVMTDTQYFGPGTRLTVL.